This TCR beta chain stems from a study of control samples from healthy donors and cancer patients. The ends were cut back, 1 base at V and 3 bases at J, with 9 bases in the middle. Germline V gene data show CDR1 as LNHDA and CDR2 as SQIVND (reference sequence). The CDR3 spans 15 residues. Profiled with immunoSEQ multiplex PCR; TCRdb holds only in-frame clones, not every one. The sample carries more than 95,000 clones, more than 70% recorded once. Sequenced material: blood. The chain employs TRBV19 and TRBJ2-2, with D maybe TRBD1 (5 bases). The sequence derives from a woman in her 70s in good health. The CDR3 DNA reads as TGTGCCAGTAGTATAGCAGGGTTCCACACCGGGGAGCTGTTTTTT. It encodes CASSIAGFHTGELFF. Based on the CDR3 plus reference TRBV19 and TRBJ2-2, the full variable domain is DGGITQSPKYLFRKEGQNVTLSCEQNLNHDAMYWYRQDPGQGLRLIYYSQIVNDFQKGDIAEGYSVSREKKESFPLTVTSAQKNPTAFYLCASSIAGFHTGELFFGEGSRLTVL.